A selection of T cell receptor beta chains follows, all from one sample in a study of identical twins. From the 5' RACE reads, TCRdb called clonotypes with MiXCR, one entry per CDR3 protein. The sample lists fewer than 650,000 distinct CDR3 sequences; about 7.1% were seen once. A further study also used this sample, focusing on yellow fever vaccine responses in identical twins.

The specimen was PBMCs. These receptors all come from a woman aged 18-30 years in good health. Both conserved end residues are part of each CDR3. A D gene is named only where the DNA matches it firmly. Expanded clones get a size class; other rows say once, few or many, or leave the size out.

CDR3,DNA,D,size,J,V
CASRQTGLTYEQYF,TGTGCCAGCAGGCAGACAGGGCTTACCTACGAGCAGTACTTC,TRBD1,many,TRBJ2-7,TRBV7-9
CASSSDRGSHQPQHF,TGTGCCAGCAGTTCCGACAGGGGCTCTCATCAGCCCCAGCATTTT,TRBD1,few,TRBJ1-5,TRBV6-5
CATSREYNEQFF,TGTGCCACCAGCAGGGAGTACAATGAGCAGTTCTTC,-,many,TRBJ2-1,TRBV15
CASSLAGIHHSYNEQFF,TGTGCCAGCAGCTTAGCCGGAATTCACCACAGCTACAATGAGCAGTTCTTC,-,few,TRBJ2-1,TRBV7-9
CASRRLAATDTQYF,TGCGCCAGCAGGAGACTAGCGGCCACAGATACGCAGTATTTT,TRBD2,few,TRBJ2-3,TRBV5-1
CASSLSTGTLSYEQYF,TGTGCCAGCAGCTTAAGCACAGGTACGCTCTCCTACGAGCAGTACTTC,-,-,TRBJ2-7,TRBV7-9
CSARSGLNEQYF,TGCAGTGCTCGTTCAGGGCTAAACGAGCAGTACTTC,-,-,TRBJ2-7,TRBV20-1
CASSPQQGRAGELFF,TGTGCCAGCAGTCCTCAACAGGGGAGGGCCGGGGAGCTGTTTTTT,-,few,TRBJ2-2,TRBV12-3/TRBV12-4
CASSQDLLTGGKYF,TGTGCCAGCAGCCAAGATTTACTGACCGGGGGGAAGTACTTC,TRBD2,many,TRBJ2-7,TRBV3-1
CASSTSGGAFHEQFF,TGTGCCAGCAGCACTAGCGGGGGGGCCTTCCATGAGCAGTTCTTC,TRBD2,-,TRBJ2-1,TRBV7-2
CASGLTGAAEQFF,TGTGCCAGCGGCCTTACAGGGGCGGCTGAGCAGTTCTTC,TRBD1,few,TRBJ2-1,TRBV28
CATSRGQGFSGELFF,TGTGCCACCAGCAGGGGACAGGGTTTCTCCGGGGAGCTGTTTTTT,TRBD1,many,TRBJ2-2,TRBV15
CASSPETGGLYGYTF,TGTGCCAGCAGCCCAGAGACAGGGGGCCTCTATGGCTACACCTTC,TRBD1,few,TRBJ1-2,TRBV5-6
CASSPYVQAGELFF,TGTGCCAGCAGCCCCTACGTACAAGCCGGGGAGCTGTTTTTT,-,few,TRBJ2-2,TRBV3-1
CSAREVAPSPLHF,TGCAGTGCTAGAGAGGTTGCCCCTTCACCCCTCCACTTT,-,few,TRBJ1-6,TRBV20-1
CASSWSGGAAGELFF,TGTGCCAGCAGTTGGAGCGGGGGGGCCGCCGGGGAGCTGTTTTTT,TRBD2,-,TRBJ2-2,TRBV12-3/TRBV12-4
CASRVPGQRNEQFF,TGTGCCAGCAGGGTTCCGGGACAGAGAAATGAGCAGTTCTTC,TRBD1,many,TRBJ2-1,TRBV5-5
CASSQDVGVAGYTF,TGCGCCAGCAGCCAAGATGTGGGTGTTGCTGGCTACACCTTC,-,many,TRBJ1-2,TRBV4-1
CASSAGDTRARQRGFEQYF,TGTGCCAGCAGCGCCGGGGACACGAGAGCGAGGCAGCGGGGGTTCGAGCAGTACTTC,TRBD2,-,TRBJ2-7,TRBV4-2
CASSLAFMIGREDTQYF,TGTGCCAGCAGTTTAGCGTTTATGATCGGCAGGGAAGATACGCAGTATTTT,-,few,TRBJ2-3,TRBV12-3/TRBV12-4
CSAGDRGPYEQYF,TGCAGCGCCGGGGACAGGGGACCCTACGAGCAGTACTTC,TRBD1,few,TRBJ2-7,TRBV29-1
CSVRILGLNEQYF,TGCAGCGTCCGCATTCTGGGTCTTAACGAGCAGTACTTC,-,-,TRBJ2-7,TRBV29-1
CASSLTGERETQYF,TGCGCCAGCAGCTTGACCGGCGAGAGGGAGACCCAGTACTTC,-,few,TRBJ2-5,TRBV5-1
CSAREGTGWLGGANVLTF,TGCAGTGCTAGAGAAGGTACAGGGTGGTTAGGTGGGGCCAACGTCCTGACTTTC,-,few,TRBJ2-6,TRBV20-1
CASTPGLGYTDTQYF,TGTGCCAGCACCCCTGGGCTAGGATACACAGATACGCAGTATTTT,-,few,TRBJ2-3,TRBV7-9
CASSPETSLDEQFF,TGTGCCAGCTCACCAGAGACTAGTCTGGATGAGCAGTTCTTC,-,few,TRBJ2-1,TRBV18
CASSADRGNNEAFF,TGCGCCAGCAGCGCAGACAGGGGGAACAATGAAGCTTTCTTT,TRBD1,-,TRBJ1-1,TRBV5-1
CASSLYPSETQYF,TGTGCCAGCAGTTTATACCCGAGCGAGACCCAGTACTTC,-,-,TRBJ2-5,TRBV27
CASSQGGGTVQETQYF,TGCGCCAGCAGCCAAGGAGGCGGGACAGTCCAAGAGACCCAGTACTTC,-,few,TRBJ2-5,TRBV4-1